Sequencing of this T cell receptor (beta chain) was carried out in a study of PD-1 blockade in mismatch repair-deficient tumors. Study conclusions and caveats: After pembrolizumab, tumor-resident clones rose rapidly, then generally contracted before radiologic responses.

About this clone: Its specificity is not known.

TCRdb's copy holds only in-frame clones and misses some; the assay was immunoSEQ multiplex PCR. Of 80,000 to 100,000 clones in the sample, approximately 84% were seen once. Mismatch repair deficiency was confirmed in all patients, by PCR or immunohistochemistry. The trim removed 5 bases at V and 5 bases at J, leaving 3 bases unmatched. The CDR3 sequence is 14 residues long. CDR1 LNHDA and CDR2 SQIVND come from the germline V gene (reference sequence). This TCR derives from an adult with mismatch repair-deficient cancer. The sample consisted of peripheral blood, taken 12 weeks after starting pembrolizumab. The chain has TRBV19 and TRBJ2-1, with 10 bases that match TRBD2. CDR3 DNA sequence: TGTGCCAGTAGTCCCGGACTAGCGGACAATGAGCAGTTCTTC. Translating gives CASSPGLADNEQFF.